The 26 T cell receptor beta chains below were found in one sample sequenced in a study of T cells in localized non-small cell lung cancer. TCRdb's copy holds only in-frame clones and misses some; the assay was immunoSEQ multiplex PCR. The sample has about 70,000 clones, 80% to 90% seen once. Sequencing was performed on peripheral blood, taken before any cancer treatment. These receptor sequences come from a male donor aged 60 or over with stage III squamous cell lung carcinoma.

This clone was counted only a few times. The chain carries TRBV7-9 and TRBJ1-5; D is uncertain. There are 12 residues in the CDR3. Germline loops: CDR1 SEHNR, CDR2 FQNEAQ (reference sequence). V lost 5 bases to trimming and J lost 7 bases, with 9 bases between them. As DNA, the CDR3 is TGTGCCAGCAGCCCCCCGGGGCAGCCCCAGCATTTT. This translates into CASSPPGQPQHF.

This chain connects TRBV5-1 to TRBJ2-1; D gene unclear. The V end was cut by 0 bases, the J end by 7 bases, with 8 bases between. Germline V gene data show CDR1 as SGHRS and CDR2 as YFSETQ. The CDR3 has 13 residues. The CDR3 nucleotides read TGCGCCAGCAGCTTGGCCGAGGCTAATGAGCAGTTCTTC. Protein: CASSLAEANEQFF.

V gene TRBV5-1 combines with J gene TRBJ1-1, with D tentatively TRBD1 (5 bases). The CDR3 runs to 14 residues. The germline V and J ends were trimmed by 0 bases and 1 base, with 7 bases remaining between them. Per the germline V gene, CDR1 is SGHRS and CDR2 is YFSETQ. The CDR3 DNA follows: TGCGCCAGCAGCTTGGGACAGAAGAACACTGAAGCTTTCTTT. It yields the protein CASSLGQKNTEAFF. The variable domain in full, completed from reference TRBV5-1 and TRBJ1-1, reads KAGVTQTPRYLIKTRGQQVTLSCSPISGHRSVSWYQQTPGQGLQFLFEYFSETQRNKGNFPGRFSGRQFSNSRSEMNVSTLELGDSALYLCASSLGQKNTEAFFGQGTRLTVV.

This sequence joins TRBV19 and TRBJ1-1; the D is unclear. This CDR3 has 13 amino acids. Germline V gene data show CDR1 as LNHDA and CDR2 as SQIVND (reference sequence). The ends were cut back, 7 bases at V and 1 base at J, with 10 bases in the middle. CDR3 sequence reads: CASMMRANTEAFF. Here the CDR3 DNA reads TGTGCCAGTATGATGCGGGCGAACACTGAAGCTTTCTTT.

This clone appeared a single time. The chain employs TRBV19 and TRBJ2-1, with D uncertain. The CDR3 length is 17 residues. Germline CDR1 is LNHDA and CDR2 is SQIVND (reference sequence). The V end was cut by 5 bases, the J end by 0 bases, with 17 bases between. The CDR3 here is CASSALRGPGSYNEQFF. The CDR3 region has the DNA TGTGCCAGTAGTGCGCTCCGCGGACCTGGCTCCTACAATGAGCAGTTCTTC.

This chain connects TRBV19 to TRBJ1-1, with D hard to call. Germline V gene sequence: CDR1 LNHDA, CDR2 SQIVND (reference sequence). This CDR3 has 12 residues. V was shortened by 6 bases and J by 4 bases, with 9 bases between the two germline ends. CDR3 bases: TGTGCCAGTAGCTTAACCTCCACTGAAGCTTTCTTT. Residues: CASSLTSTEAFF.

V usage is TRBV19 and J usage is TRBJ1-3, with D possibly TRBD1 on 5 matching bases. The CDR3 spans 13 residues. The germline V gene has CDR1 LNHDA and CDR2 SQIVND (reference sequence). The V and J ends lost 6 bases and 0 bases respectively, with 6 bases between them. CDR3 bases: TGTGCCAGTAGGGGGACCTCTGGAAACACCATATATTTT. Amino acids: CASRGTSGNTIYF.

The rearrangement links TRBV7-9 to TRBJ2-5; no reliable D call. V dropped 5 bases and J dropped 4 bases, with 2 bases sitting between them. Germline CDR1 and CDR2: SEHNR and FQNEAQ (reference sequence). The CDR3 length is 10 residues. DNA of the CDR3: TGTGCCAGCAGCATAGAGACCCAGTACTTC. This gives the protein CASSIETQYF.

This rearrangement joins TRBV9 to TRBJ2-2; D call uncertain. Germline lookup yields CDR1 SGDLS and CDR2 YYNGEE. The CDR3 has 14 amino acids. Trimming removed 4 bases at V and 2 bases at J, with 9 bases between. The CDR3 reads CASSSARNTGELFF. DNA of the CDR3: TGTGCCAGCAGCTCGGCTAGAAACACCGGGGAGCTGTTTTTT. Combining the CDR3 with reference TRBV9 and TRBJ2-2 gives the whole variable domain DSGVTQTPKHLITATGQRVTLRCSPRSGDLSVYWYQQSLDQGLQFLIQYYNGEERAKGNILERFSAQQFPDLHSELNLSSLELGDSALYFCASSSARNTGELFFGEGSRLTVL.

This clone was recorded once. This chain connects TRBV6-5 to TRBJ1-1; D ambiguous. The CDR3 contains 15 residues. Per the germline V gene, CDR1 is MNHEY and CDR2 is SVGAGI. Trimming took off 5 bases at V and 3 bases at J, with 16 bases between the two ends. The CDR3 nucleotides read TGTGCCAGCAGTCACCAGCTATATCGTGACACTGAAGCTTTCTTT. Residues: CASSHQLYRDTEAFF.

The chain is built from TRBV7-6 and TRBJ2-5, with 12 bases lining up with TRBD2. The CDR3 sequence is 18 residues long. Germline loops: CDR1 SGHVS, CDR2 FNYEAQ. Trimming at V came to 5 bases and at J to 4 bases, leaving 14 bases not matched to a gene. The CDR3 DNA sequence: TGTGCCAGCAGCGAATCCCGACTAGCGGGGGCCCGTCGAGAGACCCAGTACTTC. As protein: CASSESRLAGARRETQYF.

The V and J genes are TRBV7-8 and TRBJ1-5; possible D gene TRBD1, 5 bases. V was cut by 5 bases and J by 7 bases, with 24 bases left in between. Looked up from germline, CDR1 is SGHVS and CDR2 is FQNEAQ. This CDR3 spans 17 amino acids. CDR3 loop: CASSRSAGKTSGQPQHF. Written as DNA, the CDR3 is TGTGCCAGCAGCCGATCAGCAGGGAAAACTTCCGGGCAGCCCCAGCATTTT.

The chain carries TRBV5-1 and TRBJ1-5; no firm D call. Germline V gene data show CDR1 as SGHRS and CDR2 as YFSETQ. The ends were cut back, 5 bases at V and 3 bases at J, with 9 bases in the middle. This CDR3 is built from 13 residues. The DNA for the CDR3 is TGCGCCAGCAGGGCTGACCCCAATCAGCCCCAGCATTTT. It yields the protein CASRADPNQPQHF.

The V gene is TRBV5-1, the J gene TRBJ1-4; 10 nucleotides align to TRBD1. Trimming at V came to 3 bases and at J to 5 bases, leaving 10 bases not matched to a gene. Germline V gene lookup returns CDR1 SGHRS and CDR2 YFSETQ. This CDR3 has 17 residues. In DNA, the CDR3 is TGCGCCAGCAGCTATAGTACGGGACAGGGGCAAAATGAAAAACTGTTTTTT. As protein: CASSYSTGQGQNEKLFF.

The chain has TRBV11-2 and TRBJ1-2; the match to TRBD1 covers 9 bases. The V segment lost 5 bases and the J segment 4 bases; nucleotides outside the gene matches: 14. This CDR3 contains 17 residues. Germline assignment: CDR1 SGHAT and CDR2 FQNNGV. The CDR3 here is CASSHYRDRDRSYGYTF. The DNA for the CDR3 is TGTGCCAGCAGCCATTACCGGGACAGGGATCGGAGCTATGGCTACACCTTC.

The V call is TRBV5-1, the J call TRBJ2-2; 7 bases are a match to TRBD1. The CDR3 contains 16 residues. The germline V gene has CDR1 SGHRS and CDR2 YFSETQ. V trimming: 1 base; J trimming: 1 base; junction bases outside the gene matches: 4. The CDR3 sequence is CASSLIGGVNTGELFF. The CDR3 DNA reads TGCGCCAGCAGCTTGATAGGGGGCGTGAACACCGGGGAGCTGTTTTTT.

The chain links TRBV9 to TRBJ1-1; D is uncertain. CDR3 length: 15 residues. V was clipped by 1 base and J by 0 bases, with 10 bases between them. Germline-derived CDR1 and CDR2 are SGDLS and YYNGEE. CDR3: CASSVSPRLNTEAFF. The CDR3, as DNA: TGTGCCAGCAGCGTAAGCCCTCGTCTGAACACTGAAGCTTTCTTT.

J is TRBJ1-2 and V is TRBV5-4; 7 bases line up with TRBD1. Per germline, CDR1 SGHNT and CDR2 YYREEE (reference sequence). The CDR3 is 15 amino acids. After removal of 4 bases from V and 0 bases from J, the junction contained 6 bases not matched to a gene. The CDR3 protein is CASSLDRAPNYGYTF. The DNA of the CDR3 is TGTGCCAGCAGCCTCGACAGGGCCCCTAACTATGGCTACACCTTC.

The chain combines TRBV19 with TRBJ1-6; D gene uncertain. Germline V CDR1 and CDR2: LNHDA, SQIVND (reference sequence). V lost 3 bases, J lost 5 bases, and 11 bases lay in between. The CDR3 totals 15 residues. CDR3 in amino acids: CASSIQAQNNSPLHF. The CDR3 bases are TGTGCCAGTAGTATTCAGGCCCAGAATAATTCACCCCTCCACTTT.

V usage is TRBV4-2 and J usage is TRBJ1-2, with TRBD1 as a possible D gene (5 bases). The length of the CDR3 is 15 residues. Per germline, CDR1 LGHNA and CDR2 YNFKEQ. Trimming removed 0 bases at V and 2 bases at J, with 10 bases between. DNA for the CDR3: TGTGCCAGCAGCCAAGATCAGACAGAGAACTATGGCTACACCTTC. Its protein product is CASSQDQTENYGYTF.

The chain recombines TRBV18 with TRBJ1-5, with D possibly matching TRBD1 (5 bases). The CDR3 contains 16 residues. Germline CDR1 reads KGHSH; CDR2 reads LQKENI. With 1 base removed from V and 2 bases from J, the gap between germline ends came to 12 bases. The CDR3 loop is CASSPQAGGGNQPQHF. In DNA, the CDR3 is TGTGCCAGCTCACCACAGGCGGGAGGGGGCAATCAGCCCCAGCATTTT. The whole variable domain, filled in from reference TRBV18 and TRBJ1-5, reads NAGVMQNPRHLVRRRGQEARLRCSPMKGHSHVYWYRQLPEEGLKFMVYLQKENIIDESGMPKERFSAEFPKEGPSILRIQQVVRGDSAAYFCASSPQAGGGNQPQHFGDGTRLSIL.

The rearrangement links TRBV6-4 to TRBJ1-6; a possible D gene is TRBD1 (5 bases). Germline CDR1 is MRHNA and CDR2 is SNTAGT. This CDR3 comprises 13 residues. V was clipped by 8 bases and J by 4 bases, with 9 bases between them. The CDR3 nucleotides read TGTGCCAGCGGGACGTCGTATAATTCACCCCTCCACTTT. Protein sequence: CASGTSYNSPLHF.

The CDR3 coding sequence is TGTGCCAACCTATTGCAGGGGGCGGTAGCAGGTACGCAGTATTTT. Translated, it gives CANLLQGAVAGTQYF. The rearrangement links TRBV2 to TRBJ2-3, with 8 bases fitting TRBD1. Trimming removed 10 bases from V and 8 bases from J; junction bases left unmatched: 17. This CDR3 is 15 amino acids long. CDR1 SNHLY and CDR2 FYNNEI come from the germline V gene.

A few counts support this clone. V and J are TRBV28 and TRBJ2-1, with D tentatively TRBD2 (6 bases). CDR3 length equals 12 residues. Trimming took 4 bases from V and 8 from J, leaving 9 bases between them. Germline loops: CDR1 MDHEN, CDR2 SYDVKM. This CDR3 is CASSSGLHEQFF. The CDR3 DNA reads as TGTGCCAGCAGTTCGGGACTCCATGAGCAGTTCTTC.

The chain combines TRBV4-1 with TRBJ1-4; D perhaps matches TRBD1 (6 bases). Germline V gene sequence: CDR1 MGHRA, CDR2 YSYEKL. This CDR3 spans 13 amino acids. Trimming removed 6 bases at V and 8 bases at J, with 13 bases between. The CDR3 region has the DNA TGCGCCAGCAGTCTGGTGGGGGGCGAAAAACTGTTTTTT. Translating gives CASSLVGGEKLFF.

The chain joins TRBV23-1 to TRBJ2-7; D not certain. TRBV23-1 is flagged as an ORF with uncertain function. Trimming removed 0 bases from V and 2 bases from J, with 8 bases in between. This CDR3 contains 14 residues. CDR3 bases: TGCGCCAGCAGTCAATCGCCAGGCACCTACGAGCAGTACTTC. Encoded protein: CASSQSPGTYEQYF.